This T cell receptor beta chain was observed in a study of neoadjuvant anti-PD-1 for oral cavity cancer. Findings and limits, study-wide: Each response group had just a few patients in TCR analyses.

The repertoire was sequenced with immunoSEQ multiplex PCR; TCRdb's copy has only in-frame clones and lacks some. This sample has over 30,000 clones, with 80% found just once. The time point: after neoadjuvant nivolumab, at surgical resection. Comment on this clone: What it recognizes is unknown.

V trimming: 1 base; J trimming: 10 bases; junction bases outside the gene matches: 13. Looked up from germline, CDR1 is MNHEY and CDR2 is SMNVEV (reference sequence). This CDR3 contains 17 residues. This TCR derives from a person between 40 and 85 years old with oral cavity squamous cell carcinoma. The chain has TRBV27 and TRBJ2-1; 10 nucleotides agree with TRBD2. This specimen consisted of PBMCs, obtained after nivolumab (anti-PD-1) treatment. The CDR3 loop is CASSLLAKRGGSWEQFF. The CDR3, as DNA: TGTGCCAGCAGTTTATTGGCGAAGCGGGGGGGGTCATGGGAGCAGTTCTTC.